This TCR beta chain was recovered during a study of control samples from healthy donors and cancer patients. The assay was immunoSEQ multiplex PCR, and TCRdb's table has in-frame clones only and misses some. Among 80,000 or so clones, 85% to 95% were seen once, and the ten largest hold 5.5% to 6.5%. Germline V CDR1 and CDR2: LGHNA, YSLEER. The CDR3 is 13 amino acids. Trimming shortened V by 3 bases and J by 0 bases, and 5 bases separated the two germline ends. Regarding this clone: At the DNA level, this CDR3 is encoded by other sequences in the same sample as well.

The genes are TRBV4-3 and TRBJ1-1; D unresolved. Sample: blood. The sequence was collected from a woman aged 55-70 years in good health. The CDR3 nucleotides are TGCGCCAGCAGCCAGCAGATGAACACTGAAGCTTTCTTT. This encodes CASSQQMNTEAFF.